The 5 T cell receptor beta chains in this list originate from one sample, sequenced in a study of blood T cell repertoires in COVID-19. Produced via immunoSEQ multiplex PCR; TCRdb's table is partial and in-frame only. The sample holds 130,000 or so clones, 88% seen once. The sample comprised peripheral blood. The receptor set was obtained from a man over 45 with acute or convalescent COVID-19.

The chain has TRBV5-1 and TRBJ2-3; 14 bases align to TRBD2. Trimming removed 4 bases from V and 4 bases from J; junction bases left unmatched: 11. This CDR3 is built from 18 residues. CDR1 is SGHRS, CDR2 YFSETQ, per germline. The CDR3 loop is CASSNPGLAGVGSDTQYF. The DNA of the CDR3 is TGCGCCAGCAGCAATCCGGGACTAGCGGGAGTTGGGTCAGATACGCAGTATTTT. Filled out from reference TRBV5-1 and TRBJ2-3, the complete variable domain reads KAGVTQTPRYLIKTRGQQVTLSCSPISGHRSVSWYQQTPGQGLQFLFEYFSETQRNKGNFPGRFSGRQFSNSRSEMNVSTLELGDSALYLCASSNPGLAGVGSDTQYFGPGTRLTVL.

This chain links TRBV4-3 with TRBJ2-7; a possible D gene is TRBD2 (6 bases). The CDR3 is made up of 16 amino acids. Germline V gives CDR1 LGHNA, CDR2 YSLEER. V lost 0 bases and J 3 bases, leaving 15 bases between the germline ends. CDR3 nucleotides: TGCGCCAGCAGCCAAGAAGTAGTCCCCGGGGGCTACGAGCAGTACTTC. As protein: CASSQEVVPGGYEQYF.

This clone was detected once. The rearrangement joins TRBV4-1 to TRBJ2-7; 8 bases line up with TRBD1. Germline V gives CDR1 MGHRA, CDR2 YSYEKL. V was clipped by 1 base and J by 2 bases; unmatched bases: 1. This CDR3 is built from 14 residues. CDR3 residues: CASSQGTGTYEQYF. As DNA, the CDR3 is TGCGCCAGCAGCCAAGGGACAGGGACCTACGAGCAGTACTTC.

The chain joins TRBV19 to TRBJ1-2; TRBD1 agrees at 7 bases. Germline CDR1 is LNHDA and CDR2 is SQIVND (reference sequence). The V and J ends lost 7 bases and 6 bases, in that order; junction bases with no gene match: 11. The CDR3 covers 14 residues. CDR3 amino acids: CASKETGLRDGYTF. DNA for the CDR3: TGTGCCAGTAAAGAGACAGGGTTGAGAGATGGCTACACCTTC.

The rearrangement links TRBV6-5 to TRBJ2-1, with D possibly matching TRBD2 (6 bases). Germline assignment: CDR1 MNHEY and CDR2 SVGAGI. V was clipped by 1 base and J by 1 base, with 11 bases between them. The CDR3 extends over 16 amino acids. As DNA, the CDR3 is TGTGCCAGCAGTTACTTAGGACGGGGGTCCTACAATGAGCAGTTCTTC. Translating gives CASSYLGRGSYNEQFF.